The 24 T cell receptor beta chains given below trace back to one sample, sequenced in a study of T cell responses to AZD1222 COVID-19 vaccine. Method: immunoSEQ multiplex PCR; TCRdb's copy keeps in-frame clones and lacks some. In the table there are approximately 82,000 clones, roughly nine tenths of which are singletons. The specimen was peripheral blood, collected 28 days after the second AZD1222 dose. Receptor source: an adult who received the AZD1222 COVID-19 vaccine.

V is TRBV3-1 (or the pseudogene TRBV3-2) and J is TRBJ1-6; no firm D call. The CDR3 length is 16 residues. Germline values: CDR1 LGHDT, CDR2 YNNKEL (reference sequence). The germline V and J ends were trimmed by 1 base and 0 bases, with 7 bases remaining between them. CDR3 in DNA: TGTGCCAGCAGCCAAGGTGCGAGCTCCTATAATTCACCCCTCCACTTT. Protein sequence: CASSQGASSYNSPLHF.

The chain combines TRBV20-1 with TRBJ1-4; 9 positions match TRBD1. The CDR3 is 15 amino acids. The ends lost 3 bases at V and 8 bases at J; junction bases unmatched: 10. Per the germline V gene, CDR1 is DFQATT and CDR2 is SNEGSKA (reference sequence). The CDR3 here is CSASPIQGAGEKLFF. The CDR3 coding sequence is TGCAGTGCTAGTCCCATACAGGGGGCTGGGGAAAAACTGTTTTTT.

The V and J genes are TRBV19 and TRBJ1-3; D gene ambiguous. CDR1 is LNHDA, CDR2 SQIVND, per germline (reference sequence). V was shortened by 3 bases and J by 0 bases, with 9 bases between the two germline ends. The CDR3 runs 15 residues. CDR3 in DNA: TGTGCCAGTAGTATCCTCGTGAGCTCTGGAAACACCATATATTTT. It specifies CASSILVSSGNTIYF.

This clone has just one count. The rearrangement uses TRBV6-5 and TRBJ1-5, with D possibly matching TRBD1 (5 bases). CDR1 MNHEY and CDR2 SVGAGI come from the germline V gene. The V end was cut by 6 bases, the J end by 9 bases, with 21 bases between. The length of the CDR3 is 15 residues. The CDR3 DNA is TGTGCCAGCAGCGTGGATGGGGGGATTGGTCGGCCCCAGCATTTT. Translation: CASSVDGGIGRPQHF.

This clone was detected a few times. The V gene is TRBV18, the J gene TRBJ2-2, with D possibly matching TRBD1 (5 bases). The CDR3 length is 16 residues. In germline, CDR1 is KGHSH, CDR2 LQKENI. Trimming left V 2 bases short and J 0 bases short, with 10 bases between. CDR3 in DNA: TGTGCCAGCTCACCATCCATGACAGCGAACACCGGGGAGCTGTTTTTT. It translates to CASSPSMTANTGELFF.

The chain couples TRBV5-1 to TRBJ1-3; the match to TRBD1 covers 10 bases. Germline CDR1 and CDR2: SGHRS and YFSETQ. This CDR3 is built from 16 residues. The trim removed 4 bases at V and 4 bases at J, leaving 8 bases unmatched. The CDR3 loop reads CASSAEPGQGGNTIYF. The DNA of the CDR3 is TGCGCCAGCAGCGCGGAACCGGGACAGGGGGGAAACACCATATATTTT. Variable domain in full (rest from reference TRBV5-1 and TRBJ1-3): KAGVTQTPRYLIKTRGQQVTLSCSPISGHRSVSWYQQTPGQGLQFLFEYFSETQRNKGNFPGRFSGRQFSNSRSEMNVSTLELGDSALYLCASSAEPGQGGNTIYFGEGSWLTVV.

This clone was counted once. The chain couples TRBV2 to TRBJ1-4; D unresolved. CDR1 is SNHLY, CDR2 FYNNEI, per germline. The CDR3 extends over 12 amino acids. The V gene lost 8 bases and the J gene lost 8 bases, with 12 bases spanning the gap. Written as DNA, the CDR3 is TGTGCCAGCCTCGGCCTGGGCGAAAAACTGTTTTTT. Translating it yields CASLGLGEKLFF.

The sample holds one count of this clone. V usage is TRBV11-2 and J usage is TRBJ2-2; D is undetermined. V gave up 5 bases and J gave up 5 bases, with 18 bases separating them. Germline V gene data show CDR1 as SGHAT and CDR2 as FQNNGV. This CDR3 has 16 residues. In nucleotides, the CDR3 is TGTGCCAGCAGCCTTAAGGGTGGAATATGGACCGGGGAGCTGTTTTTT. Its translation is CASSLKGGIWTGELFF.

This clone was detected only a few times. V gene TRBV11-3 combines with J gene TRBJ2-1; 9 bases agree with TRBD1. CDR1 is SGHNT and CDR2 is YENEEA in the germline V gene. CDR3 length equals 15 residues. The J segment lost 7 bases and the V segment lost 5 bases, leaving 9 bases of the junction unmatched. DNA for the CDR3: TGTGCCAGCAGCGCACGACAGGGGGAAGGGAATGAGCAGTTCTTC. It encodes CASSARQGEGNEQFF.

The chain is built from TRBV11-2 and TRBJ1-3, with TRBD1 matching over 7 bases. V was pared by 5 bases and J by 1 base, with 5 bases of the junction left unmatched. CDR1 is SGHAT, CDR2 FQNNGV, per germline. This CDR3 is built from 15 residues. This CDR3 is CASSTYRGSGNTIYF. The CDR3 coding sequence is TGTGCCAGCAGCACCTACAGGGGATCTGGAAACACCATATATTTT.

This clone was detected only once. The CDR3 loop reads CASSPGQGGTGELFF. The CDR3 bases are TGTGCCAGCTCCCCAGGACAGGGGGGAACCGGGGAGCTGTTTTTT. The chain recombines TRBV18 with TRBJ2-2; TRBD1 aligns across 10 bases. The CDR3 extends over 15 amino acids. Germline CDR1 is KGHSH and CDR2 is LQKENI. Trimming at V came to 6 bases and at J to 5 bases, leaving 6 bases not matched to a gene.

V and J are TRBV28 and TRBJ1-2, with D possibly matching TRBD1 (5 bases). The CDR3 contains 14 residues. CDR1 and CDR2 from the germline V gene are MDHEN and SYDVKM. Trimming stripped 7 bases from V and 0 bases from J, with 12 bases between. The CDR3 coding sequence is TGTGCCAGCAATCTCGAGGGGCCTAACTATGGCTACACCTTC. It is translated as CASNLEGPNYGYTF.

The rearrangement joins TRBV7-8 to TRBJ1-1; tentatively, D is TRBD1 (6 bases). Germline V gene sequence: CDR1 SGHVS, CDR2 FQNEAQ. The CDR3 consists of 14 residues. Trimming left V 4 bases short and J 0 bases short, with 9 bases between. The CDR3 DNA follows: TGTGCCAGCAGCTACAGGGATATGAACACTGAAGCTTTCTTT. Its translation: CASSYRDMNTEAFF. The full variable domain, completed using reference TRBV7-8 and TRBJ1-1, is GAGVSQSPRYKVAKRGQDVALRCDPISGHVSLFWYQQALGQGPEFLTYFQNEAQLDKSGLPSDRFFAERPEGSVSTLKIQRTQQEDSAVYLCASSYRDMNTEAFFGQGTRLTVV.

The chain joins TRBV4-2 to TRBJ1-6; D possibly corresponds to TRBD1 (5 bases). Germline lookup yields CDR1 LGHNA and CDR2 YNFKEQ. Trimming pared 3 bases from V and 7 bases from J, leaving 16 bases between. This CDR3 spans 16 amino acids. The CDR3 here is CASSQSSGLVNSPLHF. CDR3 nucleotide sequence: TGTGCCAGCAGCCAGTCGTCGGGACTCGTGAATTCACCCCTCCACTTT.

The rearrangement uses TRBV19 and TRBJ2-7; possibly TRBD1 for D (6 bases). The V and J ends lost 4 bases and 2 bases respectively, with 15 bases between them. The germline V gene has CDR1 LNHDA and CDR2 SQIVND (reference sequence). The length of the CDR3 is 15 residues. The CDR3 sequence is CASSRPGDLTYEQYF. In DNA, the CDR3 is TGTGCCAGTAGTAGACCAGGGGACCTCACCTACGAGCAGTACTTC.

The chain combines TRBV5-5 with TRBJ1-6; 9 nucleotides align to TRBD1. CDR3 size: 19 residues. Looked up from germline, CDR1 is SGHKS and CDR2 is YYEKEE (reference sequence). J gave up 0 bases and V 3 bases, and 10 bases lay outside the gene matches. CDR3 protein: CASSYEPGQGLSYNSPLHF. The CDR3, as DNA: TGTGCCAGCAGCTATGAACCGGGACAGGGACTCTCCTATAATTCACCCCTCCACTTT.

The chain is built from TRBV28 and TRBJ2-1; TRBD1 matches 9 bases. The CDR3 is 14 residues long. Per the germline V gene, CDR1 is MDHEN and CDR2 is SYDVKM. J lost 12 bases, V lost 3 bases, and 9 bases had no gene match. As DNA, the CDR3 is TGTGCCAGCAGTTTTGGGACAGGGTTTTCGTGGCAGTTCTTC. Residues: CASSFGTGFSWQFF.

The sample holds a few counts of this clone. The rearrangement links TRBV7-2 to TRBJ2-3; 12 bases are shared with TRBD2. V was pared by 10 bases and J by 3 bases, with 5 bases of the junction left unmatched. Germline lookup yields CDR1 SGHTA and CDR2 FQGNSA. CDR3 size: 14 residues. The CDR3: CATASGGATDTQYF. The CDR3 region has the DNA TGTGCCACCGCTAGCGGGGGGGCAACAGATACGCAGTATTTT.

The V call is TRBV28, the J call TRBJ1-6; TRBD1 agrees at 9 bases. Looked up from germline, CDR1 is MDHEN and CDR2 is SYDVKM. This CDR3 comprises 18 residues. Trimming took 5 bases from V and 2 from J; bases not matched to a gene: 10. Written as DNA, the CDR3 is TGTGCCAGCAGTACCGCCACGGGACAGGGAACCTATAATTCACCCCTCCACTTT. This translates into CASSTATGQGTYNSPLHF.

This clone appeared a single time. Other DNA sequences in this specimen translate into the identical CDR3. This sequence joins TRBV18 and TRBJ1-4; no firm D call. V was clipped by 3 bases and J by 0 bases, with 11 bases between them. Germline-derived CDR1 and CDR2 are KGHSH and LQKENI. The CDR3 has 16 residues. The CDR3 loop is CASSPGQPATNEKLFF. CDR3 nucleotides: TGTGCCAGCTCACCTGGTCAGCCAGCAACTAATGAAAAACTGTTTTTT.

The rearrangement uses TRBV19 and TRBJ2-5; no reliable D call. The V and J ends lost 5 bases and 3 bases respectively, with 7 bases between them. The CDR3 is made up of 12 amino acids. CDR1 and CDR2 from the germline V gene are LNHDA and SQIVND (reference sequence). CDR3 amino acids: CASSDGKETQYF. The CDR3 coding sequence is TGTGCCAGTAGTGACGGAAAAGAGACCCAGTACTTC.

The rearrangement joins TRBV6-5 to TRBJ1-1; possibly TRBD1 for D (5 bases). Germline CDR1 MNHEY, CDR2 SVGAGI. This CDR3 contains 16 residues. Trimming removed 0 bases from V and 4 bases from J, with 15 bases in between. The CDR3 nucleotides read TGTGCCAGCAGTTACTCAGGAGGGGCTGGTGGCACTGAAGCTTTCTTT. This translates into CASSYSGGAGGTEAFF.

This clone appeared once. V gene TRBV15 combines with J gene TRBJ2-3; a possible D gene is TRBD1 (6 bases). Trimming removed 1 base at V and 0 bases at J, with 11 bases between. Germline-derived CDR1 and CDR2 are LNHNV and YYDKDF (reference sequence). The CDR3 is made up of 16 amino acids. DNA of the CDR3: TGTGCCACCAGCAGAGCTCAGGGGCCTAGCACAGATACGCAGTATTTT. It yields the protein CATSRAQGPSTDTQYF.

The chain uses TRBV27 and TRBJ1-2, with TRBD1 as a possible D gene (5 bases). The CDR3 consists of 14 residues. V lost 1 base, J lost 4 bases, and 10 bases lay in between. Germline CDR1 is MNHEY and CDR2 is SMNVEV (reference sequence). CDR3 sequence reads: CASSLLSGPYGYTF. The CDR3 bases are TGTGCCAGCAGTTTATTATCAGGGCCCTATGGCTACACCTTC.